This entry concerns a single T cell receptor (beta chain). The source of the sample is a study of T cell changes during pregnancy in multiple sclerosis. Clones were sequenced by immunoSEQ multiplex PCR, and TCRdb holds only the in-frame ones, with some missing. The profile shows just under 95,000 clones, around 94% of them singletons. Between the trimmed V and J ends, which lost 5 bases and 0 bases, there was a span of 14 bases. The CDR3 has 16 residues. Germline loops: CDR1 MDHEN, CDR2 SYDVKM. The chain carries TRBV28 and TRBJ1-5, with TRBD1 as a possible D gene (5 bases). The sequences come from peripheral blood, collected in the first trimester of pregnancy. This sequence was found in a female donor with multiple sclerosis, enrolled in a pregnancy study. The CDR3 loop reads CASSVHLGLSNQPQHF. The CDR3 DNA is TGTGCCAGCAGTGTTCATCTGGGGCTTAGCAATCAGCCCCAGCATTTT. Based on the CDR3 plus reference TRBV28 and TRBJ1-5, the full variable domain is DVKVTQSSRYLVKRTGEKVFLECVQDMDHENMFWYRQDPGLGLRLIYFSYDVKMKEKGDIPEGYSVSREKKERFSLILESASTNQTSMYLCASSVHLGLSNQPQHFGDGTRLSIL.